This TCR beta chain was captured by sequencing in a study of T cell responses to AZD1222 COVID-19 vaccine. General study results and limits: Among vaccine-associated CD4 TCRs, coverage spanned spike, with dominance at 160-218 and 743-854. The number of AZD1222 recipients seropositive at baseline was only 5 to 7. It should be noted that donors were predominantly white British and more often female, and clonal diversity was possibly underestimated.

V lost 1 base and J 6 bases, leaving 19 bases between the germline ends. Per germline, CDR1 LGHNA and CDR2 YSLEER. The CDR3 runs to 17 residues. Measured with immunoSEQ multiplex PCR; TCRdb has only the in-frame clones, and not every one. In the table there are tens of thousands of clones, about 81% of which are singletons. In regard to this clone: No antigen is known for it.

Sequenced here: peripheral blood, sampled on day 0 of AZD1222 vaccination. The clonotype comes from an adult in good health. This chain uses TRBV4-3 with TRBJ2-1, with a possible D match to TRBD1 (6 bases). The DNA for the CDR3 is TGCGCCAGCAGCCAAGGGGTGGGGACATTAATGGGCAATGAGCAGTTCTTC. As protein: CASSQGVGTLMGNEQFF.